The 7 T cell receptor beta chains reported below all come from one sample, sequenced in a study of glioma-infiltrating T cells. The iRepertoire nested amplicon-rescue multiplex PCR amplified TCR alpha and beta CDR3s from RNA. TCRdb itself ran the multiplex PCR reads through MiXCR, one entry per CDR3 protein. The table lists some 160,000 distinct CDR3 sequences, around 40% of them singletons. What was sequenced was glioma tissue, nonneoplastic brain tissue, or PBMCs (not recorded which). The receptor set was obtained from a human donor with low-grade glioma or glioblastoma, undergoing nonglioma brain surgery, or in good health (not recorded which).

This clonotype was detected a few times. A much larger clonotype is one base distant, so this may be a read error. The DNA of the CDR3 is TGTGCCAGCAGTCCCCGGCCCAGAATGGGGGAGAACCAGTACTTC. Protein product: CASSPRPRMGENQYF. V is TRBV27 and J is TRBJ2-5, with D perhaps matching TRBD1 or TRBD2 (5 bases each). CDR3 length: 15 residues. CDR1 and CDR2 (germline): MNHEY, SMNVEV (reference sequence).

This clonotype was detected ten times or more. This chain uses TRBV6-1 with TRBJ1-1; 7 nucleotides align to TRBD1. CDR3 length: 16 amino acids. Trimming at V came to 5 bases and at J to 1 base, leaving 10 bases not matched to a gene. The V gene's germline CDR1 is MNHNS and CDR2 SASEGT. CDR3 sequence: CASSRFRTGSNTEAFF. The CDR3 region has the DNA TGTGCCAGCAGTAGATTTAGGACAGGATCGAACACTGAAGCTTTCTTT.

In this sample, this clonotype turned up once. A much larger clone differs by one base, so this may be a read error. The chain employs TRBV28 and TRBJ2-3, with TRBD2 matching over 8 bases. V gave up 4 bases and J gave up 8 bases; unmatched junction bases: 8. The germline V gene encodes CDR1 MDHEN and CDR2 SYDVKM. The CDR3 contains 14 residues. The CDR3 sequence: CASSSQREQGTQYF. The DNA of the CDR3 is TGTGCCAGCAGTTCACAGCGGGAGCAGGGTACGCAGTATTTT.

This clonotype was observed many times. The J gene is TRBJ1-2, the V gene TRBV2, with 7 bases matching TRBD1. Germline loops: CDR1 SNHLY, CDR2 FYNNEI. The CDR3 runs 13 residues. J was trimmed by 1 base and V by 6 bases; bases with no gene match: 2. The CDR3 DNA reads as TGTGCCAGCAGGGGACAGTTTAACTATGGCTACACCTTC. Residues: CASRGQFNYGYTF. Full variable domain (missing parts from reference TRBV2 and TRBJ1-2): EPEVTQTPSHQVTQMGQEVILRCVPISNHLYFYWYRQILGQKVEFLVSFYNNEISEKSEIFDDQFSVERPDGSNFTLKIRSTKLEDSAMYFCASRGQFNYGYTFGSGTRLTVV.

The rearrangement uses TRBV3-1 and TRBJ1-5, with D uncertain. V lost 0 bases to trimming and J lost 16 bases, with 22 bases between them. The CDR3 runs 15 residues. Germline V gives CDR1 LGHDT, CDR2 YNNKEL (reference sequence). CDR3 region: CASSQDFSGEQPFHF. The CDR3 DNA follows: TGTGCCAGCAGCCAAGATTTCTCTGGGGAGCAACCTTTCCATTTT.

There are many counts of this clonotype. V gene TRBV28 combines with J gene TRBJ2-7; 9 positions match TRBD2. J gave up 2 bases and V 5 bases, and 7 bases lay outside the gene matches. Germline CDR1 reads MDHEN; CDR2 reads SYDVKM. CDR3 length equals 15 residues. This CDR3 reads CASSTPSGDTYEQYF. The CDR3 DNA reads TGTGCCAGCAGTACCCCTAGCGGGGATACCTACGAGCAGTACTTC.

Comments on this clonotype: With a much larger clone just one base away, this may be a read error. The V and J genes are TRBV3-1 and TRBJ2-1; D not resolved. CDR1 is LGHDT and CDR2 is YNNKEL in the germline V gene (reference sequence). The CDR3 is 15 residues long. The ends were cut back, 1 base at V and 4 bases at J, with 11 bases in the middle. The CDR3 bases are TGTGCCAGCAGCCAAGTCCCCTCCGCTTACAATGAGCAGTTCTTC. Its protein is CASSQVPSAYNEQFF.